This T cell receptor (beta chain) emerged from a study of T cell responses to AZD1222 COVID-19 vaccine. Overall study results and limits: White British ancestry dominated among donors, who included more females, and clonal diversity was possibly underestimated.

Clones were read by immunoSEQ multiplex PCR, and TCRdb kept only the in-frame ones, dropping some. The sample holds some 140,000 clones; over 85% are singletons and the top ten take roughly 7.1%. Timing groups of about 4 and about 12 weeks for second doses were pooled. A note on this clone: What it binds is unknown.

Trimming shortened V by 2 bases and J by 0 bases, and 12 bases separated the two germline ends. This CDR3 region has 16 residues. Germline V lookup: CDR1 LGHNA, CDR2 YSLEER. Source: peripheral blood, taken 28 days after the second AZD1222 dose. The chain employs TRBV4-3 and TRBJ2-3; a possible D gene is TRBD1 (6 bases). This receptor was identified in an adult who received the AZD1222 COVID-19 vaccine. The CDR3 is CASSQTTGRSTDTQYF. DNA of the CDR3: TGCGCCAGCAGCCAAACGACAGGACGAAGCACAGATACGCAGTATTTT.